This T cell receptor beta chain comes out of a study of CD8 T cells in Susac syndrome. The V gene's germline CDR1 is MNHEY and CDR2 SVGEGT. This CDR3 has 14 amino acids. Germline trimming cut 7 bases from V and 1 base from J; bases unmatched to any gene: 7. cDNA came from around 0.5 to 1 ug RNA primed by random hexamers. TCRdb redid the calling of the immunoSEQ multiplex PCR reads with MiXCR, one entry per CDR3 protein. There are over 130,000 distinct CDR3 sequences in the sample; around 95% occur only once, and 0.11% lies in the top ten. TCR beta sequencing was performed on blood CD8+ and CD4+ T cells. Isolation of CD8+ and CD4+ T cells was performed negatively, whereas enrichment of TEMRA cells was done by FACS.

This chain joins TRBV6-2 or TRBV6-3 and TRBJ2-7, with 7 bases identical to TRBD1. The source material was CD4+ T cells from PBMCs. The origin of this receptor is a human donor with multiple sclerosis. CDR3 DNA: TGTGCCAGCACCCCAAGGACAGGTTCCTACGAGCAGTACTTC. Translating it yields CASTPRTGSYEQYF.